This TCR beta chain stems from a study of T cell repertoires in cytomegalovirus infection (dated by TCRdb to the late 2010s). For the study in its entirety: Donor HLA type was relevant to the analysis, as public TCR beta signatures indicated carriage of CMV infection together with the matching HLA type.

Sequencing was carried out with an Illumina HiSeq 1500. TCRdb itself trimmed the public reads at Q25 with fastp, ran MiXCR and retained productive beta chains. Rows matching on CDR3 protein sequence are summarized as one entry with the most common DNA and genes. The sample table lists about 100,000 distinct CDR3 sequences, less than 25% of them with a count of one. Of the sample, 39% falls within the top ten clones. CDR3 length: 11 amino acids, cysteine to phenylalanine. Only the CDR3 portion is preserved as DNA: 33 bases, with reading frame beginning at the first base. V is reduced by 6 bases and J by 2 bases, leaving a spacing of 3 bases between them. Beyond this particular receptor, the publication reports: Cumulative frequency of public TCR beta family members discriminated carriers of CMV infection plus the relevant HLA type in this cohort and an independent 352-donor cohort. The ex vivo response was dominated by HLA-C-restricted CMV-specific TCR beta clonotypes, which also provided the single most frequent clonotype in two of eight donors.

This clonotype was found many times. It has no known antigen specificity. Per-nucleotide qualities are absent, and no much larger clonotype sits a single base away. The chain is encoded by TRBV12-3 or TRBV12-4 joined to TRBJ2-3, with the D gene call left open. This TCR was sampled from a human donor in good health (CMV status not recorded). Some clones in this sample may be carry-over from other donors' samples. Sequencing was performed on CD8+ T cells from PBMCs. The CDR3 is CASRVTDTQYF. The DNA is TGTGCCAGCAGGGTCACAGATACGCAGTATTTT.